This entry lists 6 T cell receptor beta chains sequenced from one sample in a study of cytomegalovirus exposure and HLA in healthy donors (dated by TCRdb to 2017 to 2019). Libraries came from the immunoSEQ multiplex PCR assay. A mixture of 60 forward primers for TCR Vbeta segments and 13 reverse primers for TCR Jbeta segments was used in the multiplex PCR. TCRdb's version of the immuneACCESS table is confined to in-frame rearrangements and falls short of the full clone set. An unresolved V gene accounts for under half of the shortfall where checked; the remainder is of unknown origin. This sample's table contains 150,000 or so clones. 1.5% to 2% of the sample rests with the top ten. The specimen was PBMCs. The receptors stem from a woman in her thirties or forties in good health and CMV-seropositive.

This chain links TRBV7-2 with TRBJ1-2; 8 bases are a match to TRBD1. The trim removed 3 bases at V and 4 bases at J, leaving 7 bases unmatched. CDR1 is SGHTA, CDR2 FQGNSA, per germline. This CDR3 is 15 amino acids long. CDR3 sequence: CASSFRDRGIYGYTF. In DNA form, the CDR3 reads TGTGCCAGCAGCTTTCGAGACAGGGGTATCTATGGCTACACCTTC.

The V call is TRBV9, the J call TRBJ2-5, with D perhaps TRBD1 (5 bases). The CDR3 length is 13 residues. Trimming left V 3 bases short and J 1 base short, with 7 bases between. Germline V gene data show CDR1 as SGDLS and CDR2 as YYNGEE. The CDR3 region has the DNA TGTGCCAGCAGCGCCGACAGCCAAGAGACCCAGTACTTC. The encoded protein is CASSADSQETQYF.

V usage is TRBV7-2 and J usage is TRBJ1-1, with TRBD1 as a possible D gene (6 bases). The CDR3 extends over 15 amino acids. V lost 1 base, J lost 6 bases, and 15 bases lay in between. Germline V gene lookup returns CDR1 SGHTA and CDR2 FQGNSA. The CDR3 reads CASSLGGGHFAEAFF. CDR3 in DNA: TGTGCCAGCAGCTTAGGCGGGGGGCACTTTGCTGAAGCTTTCTTT.

The V call is TRBV10-3, the J call TRBJ1-1, with D possibly being TRBD1 (6 bases). CDR1 and CDR2 (germline): ENHRY, SYGVKD. Trimming stripped 10 bases from V and 0 bases from J, with 12 bases between. CDR3 size: 13 residues. CDR3 nucleotide sequence: TGTGCCACCGGGGGGGCAGTGAACACTGAAGCTTTCTTT. Translation gives CATGGAVNTEAFF.

This chain joins TRBV19 and TRBJ2-7; 10 bases are a match to TRBD2. Per the germline V gene, CDR1 is LNHDA and CDR2 is SQIVND (reference sequence). The V segment lost 5 bases and the J segment 7 bases; nucleotides outside the gene matches: 5. This CDR3 has 13 amino acids. The CDR3, as DNA: TGTGCCAGTAGTCCGTCACTAGCGGGGGAGCAGTACTTC. Translated: CASSPSLAGEQYF.

V usage is TRBV5-1 and J usage is TRBJ1-4, with 9 positions matching TRBD1. The V gene end was trimmed by 4 bases and the J gene end by 5 bases; junction bases not matched to a gene: 3. From germline, CDR1 is SGHRS and CDR2 YFSETQ. The CDR3 extends over 14 amino acids. The CDR3 nucleotides read TGCGCCAGCAGCCCGGGACAGGGAAATGAAAAACTGTTTTTT. This gives the protein CASSPGQGNEKLFF.